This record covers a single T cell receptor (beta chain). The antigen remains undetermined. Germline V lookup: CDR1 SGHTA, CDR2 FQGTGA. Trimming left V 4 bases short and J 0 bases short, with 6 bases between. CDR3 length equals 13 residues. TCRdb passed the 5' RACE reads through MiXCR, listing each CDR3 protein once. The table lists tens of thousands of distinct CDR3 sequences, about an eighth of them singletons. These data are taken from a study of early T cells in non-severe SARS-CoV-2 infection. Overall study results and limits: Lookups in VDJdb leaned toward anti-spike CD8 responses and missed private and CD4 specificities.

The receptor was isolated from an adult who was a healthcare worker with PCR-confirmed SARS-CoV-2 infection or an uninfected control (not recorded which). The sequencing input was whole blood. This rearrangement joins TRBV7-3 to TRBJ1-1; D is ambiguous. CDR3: CASSSRMNTEAFF. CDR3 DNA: TGTGCCAGCAGCTCAAGAATGAACACTGAAGCTTTCTTT.